This is a list of T cell receptor beta chains from one sample in a study of cytomegalovirus exposure and HLA in healthy donors. Assay used: immunoSEQ multiplex PCR; TCRdb lists only in-frame clones, some missing. The sample contains 140,000 or so clones, about nine tenths of which appear only once. Sample: PBMCs. Every receptor here comes from a young man in good health and CMV-seropositive. The CDR3 runs from the conserved cysteine through the conserved F or W. A D gene is named only where the DNA matches it firmly. Only part of the rows carry a size: once, few, many, or a class if the clone is expanded.

length	size	D	J	V	DNA	CDR3
13	-	-	TRBJ2-3	TRBV6-6	TGTGCCAGCAGTCAGAGGGGCACAGATACGCAGTATTTT	CASSQRGTDTQYF
12	-	-	TRBJ2-5	TRBV18	TGTGCCAGCTCACCACCGGGGCAGACCCAGTACTTC	CASSPPGQTQYF
16	-	-	TRBJ1-4	TRBV11-2	TGTGCCAGCAGCTCCTGGAAGGGGATGACTAATGAAAAACTGTTTTTT	CASSSWKGMTNEKLFF
13	-	-	TRBJ1-2	TRBV28	TGTGCCAGCAGTCCGCCCCCCGGGGGGGGCTACACCTTC	CASSPPPGGGYTF
17	-	-	TRBJ1-3	TRBV28	TGTGCCAGCAGTTCATCCCTCTGGGGCAGAGGTGGAAACACCATATATTTT	CASSSSLWGRGGNTIYF
15	-	TRBD1	TRBJ1-1	TRBV5-1	TGCGCCAGCAGCTTGGCCCGGACAGGGGGCGATGAAGCTTTCTTT	CASSLARTGGDEAFF
11	-	-	TRBJ1-3	TRBV5-8	TGTGCCAGCAGCTTGCTACCCACCATATATTTT	CASSLLPTIYF
15	-	TRBD1	TRBJ2-1	TRBV5-1	TGCGCCAGCACCTTAGAGGGGGCGTCCTACAATGAGCAGTTCTTC	CASTLEGASYNEQFF
13	-	-	TRBJ1-2	TRBV2	TGTGCCAGCAGTGAACGAAGAGACTATGGCTACACCTTC	CASSERRDYGYTF
13	-	-	TRBJ1-2	TRBV28	TGTGCCAGCAGTTCCACAGAACTCTATGGCTACACCTTC	CASSSTELYGYTF
13	-	-	TRBJ1-5	TRBV19	TGTGCCAGTAGTATAAGGGGGAAGGCGCCCCAGCATTTT	CASSIRGKAPQHF
15	-	TRBD2	TRBJ2-5	TRBV6-1	TGTGCCAGCAGGCCCGAGGCTAGCGGGAGACAGACCCAGTACTTC	CASRPEASGRQTQYF
13	once	-	TRBJ1-1	TRBV10-1	TGCGCCAGCAGTGAGGCAGGATTGGGTGAAGCTTTCTTT	CASSEAGLGEAFF
14	-	-	TRBJ1-2	TRBV7-3	TGTGCCAGCAGCGCCCGCCCGGGGGGAGCTGGCTACACCTTC	CASSARPGGAGYTF
15	-	TRBD1	TRBJ2-2	TRBV5-1	TGCGCCAGCAGCTGGACAGGGTATCGAACCGGGGAGCTGTTTTTT	CASSWTGYRTGELFF
15	-	-	TRBJ2-7	TRBV19	TGTGCCAGTAGTGTCACCCCGGGAGTCGCTGGCGAGCAGTACTTC	CASSVTPGVAGEQYF
16	-	TRBD1	TRBJ1-4	TRBV5-1	TGCGCCAGCCAACAGGGGCACAGGGGCTCCAATGAAAAACTGTTTTTT	CASQQGHRGSNEKLFF